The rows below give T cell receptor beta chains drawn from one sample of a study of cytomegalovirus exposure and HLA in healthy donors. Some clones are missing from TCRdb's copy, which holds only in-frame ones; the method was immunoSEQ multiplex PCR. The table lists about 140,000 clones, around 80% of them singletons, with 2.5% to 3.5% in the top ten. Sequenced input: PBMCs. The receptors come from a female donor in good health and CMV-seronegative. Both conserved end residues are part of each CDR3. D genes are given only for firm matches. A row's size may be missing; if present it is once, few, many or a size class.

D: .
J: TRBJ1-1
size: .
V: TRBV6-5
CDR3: CASSPNTASHTEAFF
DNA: TGTGCCAGCAGTCCGAATACAGCTAGCCACACTGAAGCTTTCTTT

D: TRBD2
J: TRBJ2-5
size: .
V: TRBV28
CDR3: CASSLTGGQETQYF
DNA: TGTGCCAGCAGTTTAACCGGGGGGCAAGAGACCCAGTACTTC

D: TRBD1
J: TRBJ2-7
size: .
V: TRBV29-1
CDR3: CSVAGTGSTYEQYF
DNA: TGCAGCGTCGCCGGGACAGGATCCACCTACGAGCAGTACTTC

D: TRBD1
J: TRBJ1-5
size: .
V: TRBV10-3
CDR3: CAISRGQGQTQPQHF
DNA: TGTGCCATCAGCAGGGGACAGGGTCAGACTCAGCCCCAGCATTTT

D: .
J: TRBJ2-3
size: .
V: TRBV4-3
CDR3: CASSQDQAGYHTDTQYF
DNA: TGCGCCAGCAGCCAAGATCAGGCAGGTTATCACACAGATACGCAGTATTTT

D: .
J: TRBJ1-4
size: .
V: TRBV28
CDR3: CASSSLVNTGSGDNEKLFF
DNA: TGTGCCAGCAGTTCCCTGGTGAATACAGGTTCGGGGGATAATGAAAAACTGTTTTTT

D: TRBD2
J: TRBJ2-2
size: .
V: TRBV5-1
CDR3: CASSFWRGLAGDGTGELFF
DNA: TGCGCCAGCAGCTTCTGGAGGGGACTAGCGGGAGACGGCACCGGGGAGCTGTTTTTT

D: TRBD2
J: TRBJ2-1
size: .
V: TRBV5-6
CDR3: CASSLPGDGRNEQFF
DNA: TGTGCCAGCAGCCTGCCTGGGGACGGGAGGAATGAGCAGTTCTTC

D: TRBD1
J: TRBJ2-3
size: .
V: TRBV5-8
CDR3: CASSTGQGLSTDTQYF
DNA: TGTGCCAGCAGCACTGGACAGGGGCTCTCCACAGATACGCAGTATTTT

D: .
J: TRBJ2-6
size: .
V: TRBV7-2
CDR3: CASRRQGMIAGANVLTF
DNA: TGTGCCAGCAGACGGCAGGGTATGATCGCTGGGGCCAACGTCCTGACTTTC

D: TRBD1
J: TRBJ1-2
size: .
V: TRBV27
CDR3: CASSYSGQLIYGYTF
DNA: TGTGCCAGCAGTTACTCGGGACAGCTAATCTATGGCTACACCTTC

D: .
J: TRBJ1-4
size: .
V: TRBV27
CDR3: CASRPQGTTNEKLFF
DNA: TGTGCCAGCAGACCCCAGGGAACAACTAATGAAAAACTGTTTTTT

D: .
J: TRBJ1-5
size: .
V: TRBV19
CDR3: CASSTQTYSNQPQHF
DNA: TGTGCCAGTAGTACCCAGACTTATAGCAATCAGCCCCAGCATTTT

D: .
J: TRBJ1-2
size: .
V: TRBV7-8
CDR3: CASRGGDHYGYTF
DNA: TGTGCCAGCAGGGGGGGTGACCACTATGGCTACACCTTC

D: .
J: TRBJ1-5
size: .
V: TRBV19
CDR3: CASHATRFTSNQPQHF
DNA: TGTGCCAGTCACGCAACCAGGTTCACTAGCAATCAGCCCCAGCATTTT

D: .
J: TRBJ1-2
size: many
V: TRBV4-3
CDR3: CASSQDTGSGYGYTF
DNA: TGCGCCAGCAGCCAAGATACAGGGTCGGGCTATGGCTACACCTTC

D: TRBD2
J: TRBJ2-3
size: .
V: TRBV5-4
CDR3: CAGRASGATDTQYF
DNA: TGTGCAGGCAGGGCCAGCGGGGCCACAGATACGCAGTATTTT

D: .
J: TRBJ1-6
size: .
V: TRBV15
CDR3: CATSIGLGYNSPLHF
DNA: TGTGCCACCAGCATCGGACTAGGCTATAATTCACCCCTCCACTTT

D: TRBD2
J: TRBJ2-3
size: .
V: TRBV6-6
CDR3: CASIGGGTQYF
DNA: TGTGCCAGCATCGGGGGGGGCACGCAGTATTTT

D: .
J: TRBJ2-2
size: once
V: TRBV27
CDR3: CASSLQLASTGELFF
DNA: TGTGCCAGCAGTTTACAACTAGCTAGCACCGGGGAGCTGTTTTTT

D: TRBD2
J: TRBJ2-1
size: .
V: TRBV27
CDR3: CASKLRASGNNEQFF
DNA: TGTGCCAGCAAGCTCAGGGCTAGCGGTAACAATGAGCAGTTCTTC

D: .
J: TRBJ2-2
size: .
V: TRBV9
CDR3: CASSVDGPGELFF
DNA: TGTGCCAGCAGCGTAGATGGGCCCGGGGAGCTGTTTTTT

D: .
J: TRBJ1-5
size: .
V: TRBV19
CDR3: CASSIDSDNWEQPQHF
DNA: TGTGCCAGTAGTATAGATTCGGACAATTGGGAACAGCCCCAGCATTTT

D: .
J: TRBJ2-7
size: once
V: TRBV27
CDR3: CASSLGQASYEQYF
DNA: TGTGCCAGCAGTTTGGGCCAGGCTTCCTACGAGCAGTACTTC

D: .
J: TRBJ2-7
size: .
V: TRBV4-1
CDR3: CASSQEPPGHGAYEQYF
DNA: TGCGCCAGCAGCCAAGAGCCACCGGGACACGGCGCCTACGAGCAGTACTTC

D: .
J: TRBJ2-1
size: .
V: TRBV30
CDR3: CAWSWGREYNEQFF
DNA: TGTGCCTGGAGTTGGGGCAGGGAATACAATGAGCAGTTCTTC

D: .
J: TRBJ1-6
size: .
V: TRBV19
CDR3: CASSIGISYNSPLHF
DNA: TGTGCCAGTAGTATCGGGATCTCCTATAATTCACCCCTCCACTTT

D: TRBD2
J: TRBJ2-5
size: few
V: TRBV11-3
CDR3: CASSSPSGLAGAETQYF
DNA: TGTGCCAGCAGCTCTCCCTCGGGACTAGCGGGCGCAGAGACCCAGTACTTC

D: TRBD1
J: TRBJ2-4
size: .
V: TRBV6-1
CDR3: CASSVGTGGYEPAKNIQYF
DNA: TGTGCCAGCAGTGTCGGGACAGGGGGCTATGAACCAGCCAAAAACATTCAGTACTTC

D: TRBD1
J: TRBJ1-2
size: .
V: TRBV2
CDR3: CASSENRGSYGYTF
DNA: TGTGCCAGCAGTGAGAACAGGGGGAGCTATGGCTACACCTTC

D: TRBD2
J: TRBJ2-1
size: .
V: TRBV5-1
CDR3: CASSPGTSGSNEQFF
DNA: TGCGCCAGCAGCCCGGGGACTAGCGGGAGTAATGAGCAGTTCTTC

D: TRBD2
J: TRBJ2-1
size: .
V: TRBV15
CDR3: CATSSGLAVGPYNEQFF
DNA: TGTGCCACCAGCAGTGGACTAGCGGTGGGGCCTTACAATGAGCAGTTCTTC

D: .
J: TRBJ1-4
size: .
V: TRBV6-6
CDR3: CASSSTRRQEKLFF
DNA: TGTGCCAGCAGTTCGACAAGACGTCAGGAAAAACTGTTTTTT

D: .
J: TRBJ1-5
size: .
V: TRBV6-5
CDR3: CASSQGGQPQHF
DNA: TGTGCCAGCAGTCAGGGTGGACAGCCCCAGCATTTT

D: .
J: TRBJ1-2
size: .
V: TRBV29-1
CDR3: CSVGRGTNYGYTF
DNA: TGCAGCGTTGGCCGGGGTACTAACTATGGCTACACCTTC

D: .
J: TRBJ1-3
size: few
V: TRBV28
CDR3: CATFRGDLENTIYF
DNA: TGTGCCACCTTTCGGGGGGACCTTGAAAACACCATATATTTT